This T cell receptor (beta chain) was obtained from a study of T cell repertoires in cytomegalovirus infection (dated by TCRdb to the late 2010s). Regarding the research as a whole: Alongside well-studied HLA-B-restricted epitopes, the peptide stimulations were aimed at recently identified HLA-C-restricted CMV epitopes, whose presentation resists viral immunomodulation. Donor HLA type was relevant to the analysis, because carriage of CMV infection together with the matching HLA type was indicated by public TCR beta signatures.

CDR1 and CDR2, per the germline V gene, are SGHVS and FNYEAQ. V gives up 5 bases and J gives up 5 bases, and the segment between their germline ends measures 10 bases. Including the terminal cysteine and phenylalanine, the CDR3 comprises 12 residues. The retained sequence is limited to the CDR3, 36 bases, with the frame set at the first base. This specimen's treatment or condition label, interpreted: in vitro stimulation with specific CMV peptide epitopes to enrich CMV-specific T cells. The sequencer was an Illumina HiSeq 1500. TCRdb reran the public reads through fastp at Q25 and MiXCR, keeping productive beta chains. Each record represents a unique CDR3 protein, reported with the most common genes and DNA among its rows. This sample lists 640,000 or so distinct CDR3 sequences; approximately 33% were detected once. Clones ranked in the top ten supply 15% to 20% of the sample. The paper's findings and limits, for the study overall: In the ex vivo response, HLA-C-restricted CMV-specific TCR beta clonotypes were dominant, and in two of eight donors the single most frequent clonotype came from this HLA-C-restricted group. In both this cohort and an independent roughly 400-donor cohort, the cumulative frequency of public TCR beta family members distinguished carriers of CMV infection plus the relevant HLA type.

As for this clonotype: The clone's antigen remains unknown. No base qualities exist here, and no much larger clone lies one base off it.

This receptor was taken from a human donor in good health (CMV status not recorded). Some clones in this sample may be carry-over from other donors' samples. The chain is encoded by TRBV7-6 joined to TRBJ2-7, with the identity of the D gene unclear. The source was cultured PBMCs, collected from culture after CMV antigen stimulation. The bases are TGTGCCAGCAGCCCTGGTCCCAACGAGCAGTACTTC. Its protein product is CASSPGPNEQYF.